This T cell receptor beta chain stems from a study of OX40 agonist ivuxolimab in advanced cancers. In the study overall: Ivuxolimab was a fully human IgG2 agonistic monoclonal antibody targeting the costimulatory receptor OX40 (CD134). Prior anti-PD-1, anti-PD-L1 or anti-CTLA-4 therapy was permitted, and checkpoint inhibitors had been received by about two fifths of dose-escalation patients. In the dose-escalation cohort, roughly four fifths of patients were male, and the mean age was approximately 60 years, with a range of about 23 to 90. The monotherapy dose-escalation portion (N ≈ 52 patients) of the phase I ivuxolimab trial is reported in the paper. Of the roughly 52 dose-escalation patients, hepatocellular carcinoma was present in some 19, melanoma in roughly 15, renal cell carcinoma in 9 and head and neck cancer in 9. Intravenous ivuxolimab was administered to patients every 2 weeks at six dose levels: 0.01, 0.1, 0.3, 1.5, 3 and 10 mg/kg. Partial responses were achieved by three dose-escalation patients, of whom one had hepatocellular carcinoma and two had cutaneous melanoma. The point of sequencing TCRbeta in the periphery was to test whether ivuxolimab changed TCR sequence diversity and drove clonal T-cell expansion. Overall results and qualifications from the work: Low levels of normalized T-cell clonal expansion were also seen in some patients who did not respond. The antigen specificity of the peripheral T cells that underwent clonal expansion was not determined. At doses of 0.1 to 3.0 mg/kg, clonal expansion of both CD4+ and CD8+ T cells in blood was seen between baseline and week 6. After ivuxolimab, expanded clones were on average more numerous among CD8+ T cells than among CD4+ T cells. In the 0.1-3.0 mg/kg groups, partial responders had among the lowest normalized peripheral clonal expansion, particularly in CD8+ T cells.

A few counts support this clone. Its antigen remains unidentified. No base qualities exist here, and no much larger clone lies one base off it. V sheds 5 bases and J sheds 3 bases, leaving 14 bases between their ends. The CDR3, from cysteine to phenylalanine, totals 14 residues. Here the CDR3 DNA is all that survives: 42 bases in frame from base 1. Per the germline V gene (reference sequence), SEHNR is the CDR1 and FQNEAQ is the CDR2. Genomic DNA was isolated from the sorted cells so that the TCRbeta CDR3 region could be sequenced. TCRbeta CDR3 regions were sequenced using the immunoSEQ Assay. The source is immuneACCESS, and TCRdb retained only in-frame sequences with V and J called. Part of the clones is not carried over; for the studies checked, unresolved V genes explain less than half of this, and the remainder is unexplained. Within this sample are some 19,000 clones, with over 60% of them counted one time only. About 17% of the sample belongs to the ten largest clones.

Patients with autoimmune disease history or receiving systemic immunosuppression were excluded from the trial. Peripheral blood for TCR sequencing was collected from all dose cohorts at baseline, on cycle 4 day 1, and on cycle 7 day 1. The samples were drawn from a first-in-human, open-label, multicenter phase I dose-escalation trial of ivuxolimab. Adults with locally advanced or metastatic head and neck squamous cell, hepatocellular, melanoma or renal cell carcinoma were enrolled in the trial. CD4+ and CD8+ T cells were sorted separately from peripheral blood before TCR sequencing. The chain couples TRBV7-9 to TRBJ2-7; TRBD2 could be the D gene, as 6 bases match. This receptor was taken from an adult with an advanced solid tumor such as melanoma, head and neck, liver or kidney cancer. Sequencing used CD4+ or CD8+ T cells sorted from blood, obtained in a trial of the OX40 agonist ivuxolimab. The CDR3: CASSQASGVYEQYF. The DNA sequence is given as TGTGCCAGCAGCCAAGCATCGGGAGTCTACGAGCAGTACTTC.